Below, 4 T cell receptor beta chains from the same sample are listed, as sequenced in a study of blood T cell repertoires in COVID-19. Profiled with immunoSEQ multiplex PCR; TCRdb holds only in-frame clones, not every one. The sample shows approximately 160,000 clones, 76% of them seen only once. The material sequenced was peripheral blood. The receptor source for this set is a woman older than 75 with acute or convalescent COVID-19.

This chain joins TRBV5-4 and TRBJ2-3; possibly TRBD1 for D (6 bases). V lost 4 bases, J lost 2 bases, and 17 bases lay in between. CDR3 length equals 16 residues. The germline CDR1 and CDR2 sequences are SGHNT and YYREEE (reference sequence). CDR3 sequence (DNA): TGTGCCAGCAGCCAGGGGACAAGCTCCTCCACAGATACGCAGTATTTT. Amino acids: CASSQGTSSSTDTQYF.

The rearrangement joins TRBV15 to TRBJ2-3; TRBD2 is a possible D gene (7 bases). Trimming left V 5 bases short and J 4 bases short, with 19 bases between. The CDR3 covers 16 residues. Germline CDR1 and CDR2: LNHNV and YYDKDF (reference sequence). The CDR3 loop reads CATSLGQRGIADTQYF. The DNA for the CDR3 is TGTGCCACCAGCCTAGGACAGCGGGGAATCGCAGATACGCAGTATTTT. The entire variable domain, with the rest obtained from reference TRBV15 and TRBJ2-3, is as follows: DAMVIQNPRYQVTQFGKPVTLSCSQTLNHNVMYWYQQKSSQAPKLLFHYYDKDFNNEADTPDNFQSRRPNTSFCFLDIRSPGLGDTAMYLCATSLGQRGIADTQYFGPGTRLTVL.

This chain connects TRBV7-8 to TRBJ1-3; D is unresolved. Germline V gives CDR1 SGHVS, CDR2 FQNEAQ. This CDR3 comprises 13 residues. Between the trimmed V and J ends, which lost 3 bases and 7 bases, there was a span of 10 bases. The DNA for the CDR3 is TGTGCCAGCAGCTTGGGCACGGCGAACACCATATATTTT. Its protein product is CASSLGTANTIYF.

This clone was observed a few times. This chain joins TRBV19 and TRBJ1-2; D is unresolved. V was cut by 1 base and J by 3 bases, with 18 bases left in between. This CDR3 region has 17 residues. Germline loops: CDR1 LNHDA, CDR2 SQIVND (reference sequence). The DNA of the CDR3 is TGTGCCAGTAGTATAGGTGGCCCCGGGAGAGAATACTATGGCTACACCTTC. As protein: CASSIGGPGREYYGYTF.